Described below is a single TCR beta chain sequence and its context. What it binds is unknown. These data come from a study of shared clonotypes between healthy human individuals. Findings of the study overall: Across subsets, estimated richness was generally greater for naive than for memory populations. Among donors, clonotype sharing was expected to be affected by sequencing depth. All-four-donor shared clonotypes had higher generation probabilities than non-shared clonotypes did.

Donors, without exception, were Caucasian adults residing in Nashville, Tennessee. The assay was immunoSEQ multiplex PCR, and TCRdb's table has in-frame clones only and misses some. This table has 1.6 million or so clones, approximately 98.5% appearing once. The germline V gene encodes CDR1 SNHLY and CDR2 FYNNEI. The germline V and J ends were trimmed by 4 bases and 7 bases, with 8 bases remaining between them. The CDR3 length is 12 residues. This rearrangement joins TRBV2 to TRBJ1-5; no definite D call. Material for sequencing was naive CD4+ T cells sorted from blood. Subset defined: CD45RA+ positively selected. The clonotype comes from a man aged 25 to 40 in good health. CDR3 sequence: CASSVGIQPQHF. In DNA, the CDR3 is TGTGCCAGCAGTGTGGGGATCCAGCCCCAGCATTTT.